Listed below are T cell receptor beta chains from one sample, sequenced in a study of blood T cell repertoires in COVID-19. Method: immunoSEQ multiplex PCR; TCRdb's copy keeps in-frame clones and lacks some. This sample carries approximately 70,000 clones, 65% to 85% of them seen once, and the ten largest clones take just over 4.5%. The sequenced material came from peripheral blood. The receptors originated from a woman in her fifties or sixties with acute or convalescent COVID-19. Each CDR3 is given with its conserved first and last residue. Rows give clone size only sometimes, using once, few, many, or a class for an expanded clone.

J | length | size | V | CDR3
TRBJ2-2 | 16 | NA | TRBV7-2 | CASSSAAGGPIGELFF
TRBJ2-2 | 16 | NA | TRBV6-5 | CASSYSGGASTGELFF
TRBJ2-1 | 15 | NA | TRBV9 | CASSVGPTGRNEQFF
TRBJ1-2 | 13 | NA | TRBV29-1 | CSVDRDRVGGYTF
TRBJ1-1 | 13 | NA | TRBV7-3 | CASSREVNTEAFF
TRBJ1-2 | 13 | once | TRBV7-9 | CASSPIDRSGYTF
TRBJ1-1 | 13 | NA | TRBV10-3 | CAISRTGTTEAFF
TRBJ2-3 | 16 | NA | TRBV4-1 | CASSQGGGRRTDTQYF
TRBJ2-3 | 13 | NA | TRBV5-1 | CASSESSVDTQYF
TRBJ1-1 | 11 | once | TRBV20-1 | CSARGDTEAFF
TRBJ2-2 | 15 | NA | TRBV10-3 | CAIRGQGSNTGELFF